Included here is one T cell receptor (beta chain) sequence, with context. The germline CDR1 and CDR2 sequences are SQVTM and ANQGSEA. CDR3 length: 14 amino acids. The V and J ends lost 6 bases and 7 bases respectively, with 16 bases between them. This entry is derived from a study of blood T cell repertoires in COVID-19. The overall study: Donors in the United States, Italy and Spain gave samples during acute or convalescent COVID-19. From T cells, B-cell-depleted T cells, or PBMCs came the material, which was cDNA or gDNA.

Clones were sequenced by immunoSEQ multiplex PCR, and TCRdb holds only the in-frame ones, with some missing. The sample yields approximately 270,000 clones, 80% to 90% seen once. Material: peripheral blood. The clonotype was recovered from a woman in her 70s with acute or convalescent COVID-19. The chain recombines TRBV29-1 with TRBJ1-6; D might be TRBD1 (6 bases). As DNA, the CDR3 is TGCAGCGTCTCCGCGGACAGTTTAAATTCACCCCTCCACTTT. Protein sequence: CSVSADSLNSPLHF. Full variable domain (rest looked up from reference TRBV29-1 and TRBJ1-6): SAVISQKPSRDICQRGTSLTIQCQVDSQVTMMFWYRQQPGQSLTLIATANQGSEATYESGFVIDKFPISRPNLTFSTLTVSNMSPEDSSIYLCSVSADSLNSPLHFGNGTRLTVT.